There are a few counts of the clone carrying this T cell receptor beta chain. Expressed TCRB transcripts got sequenced, as all isolated RNA was reverse transcribed. It was found that naive, central memory and regulatory T cell samples averaged about 3.4 million reads. This table comes from immunoSEQ multiplex PCR, and its TCRdb copy is limited to in-frame clones, with some not included. The top ten hold 6.7% of the sample, which has hundreds of thousands of clones, around 15% seen once. The authors sorted CD4+ naive, central memory, regulatory and stem cell-like memory cells via CD45RO/CCR7/CD25/CD127/CD95/CD27. This record belongs to a study of beta chain features in type 1 diabetes. V shed 6 bases and J 5 bases; nucleotides not matched to a gene: 3. CDR1 is SGHRS and CDR2 is YFSETQ in the germline V gene. CDR3 length equals 15 residues.

V and J are TRBV5-1 and TRBJ2-2; TRBD2 matches 14 bases. Sequencing used central memory CD4+ T cells from blood. The source is a man aged 25-45 years in good health. The CDR3 sequence: CASTGLAGETGELFF. In nucleotides, the CDR3 is TGCGCCAGCACGGGACTAGCGGGAGAAACCGGGGAGCTGTTTTTT. Drawing the rest from reference TRBV5-1 and TRBJ2-2, the complete variable domain is KAGVTQTPRYLIKTRGQQVTLSCSPISGHRSVSWYQQTPGQGLQFLFEYFSETQRNKGNFPGRFSGRQFSNSRSEMNVSTLELGDSALYLCASTGLAGETGELFFGEGSRLTVL.